Described below is a single T cell receptor beta chain sequence and its context. Its target is not known. Each patient relapsed following autologous stem cell transplantation, and prior brentuximab vedotin exposure differed. Using immunoSEQ multiplex PCR, the repertoire was profiled, and TCRdb retains in-frame clones only, with some absent. This sample has roughly 40,000 clones, with around 87% found just once. The sample is drawn from a study of PD-1 blockade in classical Hodgkin lymphoma. About the research overall: The nivolumab dose that patients received was 3 mg/kg, given intravenously every 2 weeks. Regarding the study as a whole: Baseline diversity resembling that of newly diagnosed patients was seen in complete responders.

Germline V gives CDR1 MNHEY, CDR2 SVGAGI. Trimming shortened V by 6 bases and J by 1 base, and 11 bases separated the two germline ends. The CDR3 runs 14 residues. The chain joins TRBV6-5 to TRBJ2-3, with D perhaps TRBD1 (6 bases). This material consisted of peripheral blood mononuclear cells (PBMCs), taken at baseline. The clonotype comes from a human donor with classical Hodgkin lymphoma. CDR3 bases: TGTGCCAGCAGGGACAGCGACGGCACAGATACGCAGTATTTT. This sequence encodes CASRDSDGTDTQYF.